Listed below are T cell receptor beta chains from one sample, sequenced in a study of response to subunit inactivated influenza vaccine. TCRdb reanalysed the RT-PCR reads using MiXCR and keeps one entry per CDR3 protein. The repertoire holds around 710,000 distinct CDR3 sequences, with approximately 14% as singletons. Specimen: PBMCs from blood, collected 14 to 15 days before vaccination. These receptors originate from a man aged 45-65 years who received an inactivated influenza vaccine. The CDR3 runs from the conserved cysteine through the conserved F or W. D genes are given only for firm matches. Clone size is not always given. Where it is, it says once, few, many or a class for expanded clones.

d_call,v_call,clone_size,j_call,cdr3_aa,cdr3_nt
TRBD1,TRBV4-2,few,TRBJ1-4,CASRPGQGRTNEKLFF,TGTGCCAGCAGACCGGGACAGGGTAGGACTAATGAAAAACTGTTTTTT
TRBD2,TRBV6-2/TRBV6-3,few,TRBJ2-1,CASSYSVTTTSTEQFF,TGTGCCAGCAGTTATTCCGTTACCACGACTAGCACTGAGCAGTTCTTC
-,TRBV20-1,-,TRBJ1-5,CSASLGVQPQHF,TGCAGTGCTTCTCTTGGGGTCCAGCCCCAGCATTTT
-,TRBV10-3,few,TRBJ2-7,CAISRVSPLDEQYF,TGTGCCATCAGTCGAGTATCTCCTCTGGACGAGCAGTACTTC
-,TRBV6-2/TRBV6-3,few,TRBJ2-2,CASSYGRTVTGELFF,TGTGCCAGCAGTTACGGCAGGACAGTCACCGGGGAGCTGTTTTTT
-,TRBV15,few,TRBJ2-7,CATSRDLKSHEQYF,TGTGCCACCAGCAGAGATCTCAAGTCCCACGAGCAGTACTTC
-,TRBV2,few,TRBJ2-3,CARQGSDTQYF,TGTGCCAGACAGGGTTCGGATACGCAGTATTTT
-,TRBV7-2,-,TRBJ2-1,CASSLVAPGLQFF,TGTGCCAGCAGCTTAGTGGCGCCGGGACTCCAGTTCTTC
-,TRBV6-5,few,TRBJ1-3,CASSYSWPGSSGNTIYF,TGTGCCAGCAGTTACTCTTGGCCAGGAAGCTCTGGAAACACCATATATTTT
-,TRBV28,few,TRBJ1-1,CASSLRVGNTEAFF,TGTGCCAGCAGTCTCCGGGTGGGGAACACTGAAGCTTTCTTT
TRBD2,TRBV5-1,-,TRBJ2-1,CASSLAGTSGHNEQFF,TGCGCCAGCAGCTTGGCCGGGACTAGCGGCCACAATGAGCAGTTCTTC
TRBD1,TRBV5-1,few,TRBJ2-7,CASSLLGTGVYEQYF,TGCGCCAGCAGCTTGCTCGGGACAGGGGTCTACGAGCAGTACTTC
-,TRBV5-1,-,TRBJ2-3,CASSLATLASTDTQYF,TGCGCCAGCAGCTTGGCCACGCTAGCGAGCACAGATACGCAGTATTTT
-,TRBV11-2,-,TRBJ1-2,CASSPSGSGAGYGYTF,TGTGCCAGCAGCCCTTCCGGGTCGGGGGCAGGCTATGGCTACACCTTC
-,TRBV20-1,-,TRBJ1-2,CSASSGSYGYTF,TGCAGTGCTAGTTCTGGGAGCTATGGCTACACCTTC
TRBD1,TRBV6-2/TRBV6-3,-,TRBJ1-2,CASSPGDRTGYGYTF,TGTGCCAGCAGTCCCGGGGACAGGACGGGCTATGGCTACACCTTC
-,TRBV11-2,few,TRBJ2-7,CASSSTWTGSYEQYF,TGTGCCAGCAGCTCAACCTGGACGGGATCCTACGAGCAGTACTTC
-,TRBV12-3/TRBV12-4,-,TRBJ2-6,CASRLTGTGANVLTF,TGTGCCAGCAGACTAACAGGGACTGGGGCCAACGTCCTGACTTTC
TRBD2,TRBV4-1,-,TRBJ2-1,CASSHPKTGGKQNEQFF,TGCGCCAGCAGCCACCCTAAGACGGGGGGAAAGCAGAATGAGCAGTTCTTC
TRBD1,TRBV3-1,few,TRBJ1-1,CASSSGHRGTEAFF,TGTGCCAGCAGCTCCGGTCACAGGGGCACTGAAGCTTTCTTT
-,TRBV6-5,few,TRBJ2-1,CASSFTGTAYNEQFF,TGTGCCAGCAGTTTCACCGGGACGGCCTACAATGAGCAGTTCTTC
-,TRBV24-1,-,TRBJ2-1,CATSEAGGGKTSVEQFF,TGTGCCACCAGTGAGGCCGGCGGCGGGAAGACCAGTGTTGAGCAGTTCTTC
-,TRBV5-1,-,TRBJ2-2,CASSSGWGKNTGELFF,TGCGCCAGCAGCTCGGGGTGGGGAAAAAACACCGGGGAGCTGTTTTTT
-,TRBV3-1,many,TRBJ1-5,CASSPGTADQPQHF,TGTGCCAGCAGCCCCGGGACCGCCGATCAGCCCCAGCATTTT
-,TRBV6-1,-,TRBJ2-6,CASRKQVSSGANVLTF,TGTGCCAGCAGGAAACAGGTTAGCTCTGGGGCCAACGTCCTGACTTTC
TRBD1,TRBV20-1,many,TRBJ2-4,CSAGSGGSKNIQYF,TGCAGTGCTGGCTCAGGGGGCTCAAAAAACATTCAGTACTTC
-,TRBV5-1,many,TRBJ2-3,CASSLGRFGSTDTQYF,TGCGCCAGCAGCTTGGGTCGGTTCGGGAGCACAGATACGCAGTATTTT
-,TRBV3-1,few,TRBJ2-4,CASSQVSSVAGLGVKNIQYF,TGTGCCAGCAGCCAAGTGTCGTCGGTTGCAGGATTGGGGGTAAAAAACATTCAGTACTTC
TRBD1,TRBV20-1,many,TRBJ2-1,CSASRQGARNEQFF,TGCAGTGCTAGTCGGCAGGGGGCTAGGAATGAGCAGTTCTTC
TRBD2,TRBV7-9,-,TRBJ2-1,CASSLNQGLAGSNEQFF,TGTGCCAGCAGCCTGAACCAGGGACTAGCGGGAAGTAATGAGCAGTTCTTC
-,TRBV11-3,-,TRBJ2-2,CASSLKAANTGELFF,TGTGCCAGCAGCTTAAAGGCAGCGAACACCGGGGAGCTGTTTTTT
-,TRBV6-5,-,TRBJ2-7,CASSYSNVGTYEQYF,TGTGCCAGCAGTTACTCGAATGTCGGAACCTACGAGCAGTACTTC
-,TRBV12-3/TRBV12-4,many,TRBJ2-2,CASSLTWAGELFF,TGTGCCAGCAGTTTAACTTGGGCCGGGGAGCTGTTTTTT
-,TRBV2,few,TRBJ2-2,CASSTLASNTGELFF,TGTGCCAGCAGTACCCTAGCGTCGAACACCGGGGAGCTGTTTTTT
TRBD1,TRBV7-2,few,TRBJ1-6,CASSPRTGAGNSPLHF,TGTGCCAGCAGCCCCCGGACAGGGGCGGGCAATTCACCCCTCCACTTT
-,TRBV20-1,few,TRBJ2-2,CSADSTAGELFF,TGCAGTGCGGACAGTACGGCCGGGGAGCTGTTTTTT
TRBD2,TRBV20-1,few,TRBJ2-3,CSLAGRADTQYF,TGCAGTTTAGCGGGGAGGGCAGATACGCAGTATTTT
-,TRBV7-9,few,TRBJ1-3,CASSIDQAAGNTIYF,TGTGCCAGCAGCATTGATCAGGCTGCTGGAAACACCATATATTTT
-,TRBV6-2/TRBV6-3,few,TRBJ2-2,CASSYLTGTGELFF,TGTGCCAGCAGTTACCTTACAGGGACCGGGGAGCTGTTTTTT
-,TRBV20-1,few,TRBJ2-1,CSARGPAGGLYNEQFF,TGCAGTGCTAGAGGACCGGCCGGGGGACTTTACAATGAGCAGTTCTTC
-,TRBV20-1,many,TRBJ2-7,CSAGGSLDYEQYF,TGCAGTGCTGGGGGTAGTCTTGACTACGAGCAGTACTTC
-,TRBV7-2,few,TRBJ1-1,CASSSSGIESAEAFF,TGTGCCAGCAGCTCGTCCGGCATAGAAAGCGCTGAAGCTTTCTTT
TRBD1,TRBV4-1,few,TRBJ2-3,CASSQDRTGGWDTQYF,TGCGCCAGCAGCCAAGATCGGACAGGGGGTTGGGATACGCAGTATTTT
-,TRBV29-1,-,TRBJ2-1,CSVEMYEGYEQFF,TGCAGCGTTGAGATGTATGAGGGCTATGAGCAGTTCTTC
TRBD1,TRBV20-1,-,TRBJ2-7,CSARSDRGSNYEQYF,TGCAGTGCTAGGAGTGACAGGGGAAGTAACTACGAGCAGTACTTC
TRBD1,TRBV6-5,-,TRBJ1-3,CASSYLDRGSGNTIYF,TGTGCCAGCAGTTACCTCGACAGGGGCTCTGGAAACACCATATATTTT
-,TRBV15,-,TRBJ1-5,CATSRGAGGSNQPQHF,TGTGCCACCAGCAGAGGAGCGGGGGGTTCAAATCAGCCCCAGCATTTT
TRBD2,TRBV30,-,TRBJ2-3,CAWNSGGRDTQYF,TGTGCCTGGAATAGCGGGGGGCGAGATACGCAGTATTTT
-,TRBV12-3/TRBV12-4,few,TRBJ1-1,CASRVQGGVNTEAFF,TGTGCCAGCAGGGTACAGGGAGGGGTGAACACTGAAGCTTTCTTT
-,TRBV29-1,many,TRBJ2-7,CSPPGGEPYEQYF,TGCAGCCCTCCCGGTGGGGAACCCTACGAGCAGTACTTC
TRBD2,TRBV7-2,-,TRBJ2-5,CASSVRSGGGQETQYF,TGTGCCAGCAGCGTACGTAGCGGGGGAGGCCAAGAGACCCAGTACTTC
TRBD1,TRBV25-1,-,TRBJ2-1,CASSDYRGDEQFF,TGTGCCAGCAGTGATTACAGGGGCGATGAGCAGTTCTTC
-,TRBV6-1,-,TRBJ2-1,CAVTGLYEQFF,TGTGCCGTGACAGGCTTATATGAGCAGTTCTTC
TRBD2,TRBV9,many,TRBJ2-7,CASSVGGGLADEQYF,TGTGCCAGCAGCGTAGGAGGGGGACTAGCGGACGAGCAGTACTTC